One sample yielded the 6 T cell receptor beta chains listed below, sequenced in a study of T cells in Graves' hyperthyroidism and ophthalmopathy. RNA transcripts provided the source from which TCR beta CDR3 regions were amplified. During a first-round RT-PCR of the TCR CDR3, the HTBI primer set was used. TCRdb analysed the multiplex PCR reads with MiXCR anew, one entry per CDR3 protein. The sample shows some 550,000 distinct CDR3 sequences, roughly 16% of them seen only once. The sequencing input was blood. All receptors come from a woman in her thirties or forties with Graves' ophthalmopathy.

The chain carries TRBV27 and TRBJ2-5; D unresolved. CDR1 and CDR2 from the germline V gene are MNHEY and SMNVEV (reference sequence). Trimming left V 6 bases short and J 4 bases short, with 12 bases between. The CDR3 spans 13 residues. CDR3 coding DNA: TGTGCCAGCAGCCCAATAGAAAGAGAGACCCAGTACTTC. This sequence encodes CASSPIERETQYF.

This clonotype was counted ten times or more. The V and J genes are TRBV2 and TRBJ2-5; 8 bases align to TRBD1. Germline V gene sequence: CDR1 SNHLY, CDR2 FYNNEI. CDR3 length: 14 residues. Trimming took 6 bases from V and 2 from J; bases not matched to a gene: 5. The CDR3 loop reads CASRGDRMQETQYF. The CDR3 bases are TGTGCCAGCAGGGGGGACAGGATGCAAGAGACCCAGTACTTC. The entire variable domain, with the rest obtained from reference TRBV2 and TRBJ2-5, is as follows: EPEVTQTPSHQVTQMGQEVILRCVPISNHLYFYWYRQILGQKVEFLVSFYNNEISEKSEIFDDQFSVERPDGSNFTLKIRSTKLEDSAMYFCASRGDRMQETQYFGPGTRLLVL.

This clonotype was seen only a few times. The V gene is TRBV20-1, the J gene TRBJ1-5; TRBD1 is a possible D gene (5 bases). The CDR3 contains 15 residues. The germline V gene encodes CDR1 DFQATT and CDR2 SNEGSKA (reference sequence). V shed 7 bases and J shed 0 bases, with 16 bases lying between them. The CDR3 DNA reads as TGCAGTGTTAAACGGGGCCTCAATAGCAATCAGCCCCAGCATTTT. Translating it yields CSVKRGLNSNQPQHF.

This clonotype turned up a few times. The CDR3 DNA reads TGTGCCAGCAGTGGAGGGTCGGGTTCTAGCAATCAGCCCCAGCATTTT. As protein: CASSGGSGSSNQPQHF. The V gene is TRBV6-1, the J gene TRBJ1-5, with unresolved D. CDR1 is MNHNS, CDR2 SASEGT, per germline. CDR3 length: 16 residues. Trimming stripped 4 bases from V and 0 bases from J, with 13 bases between.

This clonotype was found many times. This rearrangement joins TRBV11-2 to TRBJ1-1; D uncertain. The germline V gene has CDR1 SGHAT and CDR2 FQNNGV. The CDR3 has 15 amino acids. The V end was cut by 5 bases, the J end by 3 bases, with 16 bases between. CDR3 in amino acids: CASSPTGDPYTEAFF. DNA for the CDR3: TGTGCCAGCAGCCCCACCGGCGATCCGTACACTGAAGCTTTCTTT.

In its sample, this clonotype was seen many times. This chain links TRBV18 with TRBJ2-2; D remains unclear. The germline V and J ends were trimmed by 6 bases and 1 base, with 12 bases remaining between them. Germline values: CDR1 KGHSH, CDR2 LQKENI. CDR3 length equals 15 residues. For the CDR3, the DNA is TGTGCCAGCTCTCCAGATCTCATGAACACCGGGGAGCTGTTTTTT. Its protein product is CASSPDLMNTGELFF.